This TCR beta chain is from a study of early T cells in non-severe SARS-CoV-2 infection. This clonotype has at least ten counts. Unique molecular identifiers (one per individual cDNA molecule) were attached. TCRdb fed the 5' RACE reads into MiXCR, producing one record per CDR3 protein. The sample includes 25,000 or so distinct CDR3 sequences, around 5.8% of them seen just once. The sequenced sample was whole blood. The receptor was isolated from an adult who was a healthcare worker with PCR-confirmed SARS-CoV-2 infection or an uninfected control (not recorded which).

This CDR3 reads CSARIPGQGAGNEQFF. The CDR3 DNA follows: TGCAGTGCTAGAATTCCGGGACAGGGGGCTGGGAATGAGCAGTTCTTC. This chain joins TRBV20-1 and TRBJ2-1, with TRBD1 matching 12 bases. Losses at the gene ends were 2 bases for V and 7 bases for J; bases not matched to a gene: 9. Germline-derived CDR1 and CDR2 are DFQATT and SNEGSKA (reference sequence). CDR3 length: 16 amino acids.